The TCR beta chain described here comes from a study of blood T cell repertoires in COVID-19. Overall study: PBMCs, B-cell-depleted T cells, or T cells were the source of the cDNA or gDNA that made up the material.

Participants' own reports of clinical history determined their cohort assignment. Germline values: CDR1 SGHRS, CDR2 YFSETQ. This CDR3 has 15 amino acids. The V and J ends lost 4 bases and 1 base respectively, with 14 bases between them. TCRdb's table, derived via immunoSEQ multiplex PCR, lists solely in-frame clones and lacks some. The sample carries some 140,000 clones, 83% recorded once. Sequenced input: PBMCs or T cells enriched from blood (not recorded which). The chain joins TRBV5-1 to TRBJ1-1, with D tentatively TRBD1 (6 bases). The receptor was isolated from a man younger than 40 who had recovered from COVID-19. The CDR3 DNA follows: TGCGCCAGCAGCCCTACCGACAGGAGGAACACTGAAGCTTTCTTT. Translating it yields CASSPTDRRNTEAFF.